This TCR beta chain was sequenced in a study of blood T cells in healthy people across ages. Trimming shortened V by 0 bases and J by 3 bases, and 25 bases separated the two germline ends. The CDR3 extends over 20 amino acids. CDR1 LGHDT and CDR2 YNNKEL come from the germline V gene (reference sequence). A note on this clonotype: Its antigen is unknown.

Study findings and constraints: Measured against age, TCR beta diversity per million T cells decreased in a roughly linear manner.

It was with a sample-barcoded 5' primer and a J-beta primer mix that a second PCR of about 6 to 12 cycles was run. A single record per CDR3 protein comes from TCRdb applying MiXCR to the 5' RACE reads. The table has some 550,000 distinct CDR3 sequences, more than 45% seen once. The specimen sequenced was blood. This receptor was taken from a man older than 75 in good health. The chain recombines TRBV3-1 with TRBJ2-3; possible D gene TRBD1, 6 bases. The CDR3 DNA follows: TGTGCCAGCAGCCAAGATGTGGGCATACGGGACACCTTTTGGACAGATACGCAGTATTTT. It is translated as CASSQDVGIRDTFWTDTQYF.